This TCR beta chain appears in the sequencing data of a study of Graves' ophthalmopathy and Graves' hyperthyroidism. Study results and limitations: The majority of expanded thyroid clonotypes above 0.001 frequency also occurred in blood.

Trimming removed 3 bases from V and 0 bases from J, with 9 bases in between. Per germline, CDR1 LNHNV and CDR2 YYDKDF (reference sequence). CDR3 length: 15 amino acids. In its sample, this clonotype was seen many times. Its antigen is not identified. Each hyperthyroidism patient was newly diagnosed, with under 2 months' duration, and aged 18 to 65. RNA transcripts yielded amplified TCR beta CDR3 regions. HTBI primers served in a first-round RT-PCR, which a second-round multiplex PCR followed. MiXCR, run by TCRdb on the multiplex PCR reads, gives a single entry per CDR3 protein. In the table there are around 1,200,000 distinct CDR3 sequences, about 35% of which are singletons.

This rearrangement joins TRBV15 to TRBJ1-3; D is perhaps TRBD1 (5 bases). The sequenced material came from peripheral blood or thyroid tissue (not recorded which). The TCR sequence derives from an adult man with Graves' hyperthyroidism. CDR3 sequence reads: CATSSGDHSGNTIYF. Written as DNA, the CDR3 is TGTGCCACCAGCAGTGGGGACCACTCTGGAAACACCATATATTTT.